This T cell receptor beta chain was identified during a study of blood T cell repertoires in COVID-19. Study at large: Material from acute and convalescent COVID-19 was sourced from the United States, Italy and Spain.

Method: immunoSEQ multiplex PCR; TCRdb's copy keeps in-frame clones and lacks some. The sample includes 250,000 to 300,000 clones, around 86% of them seen just once. Which cohort a participant joined came from the clinical history participants gave. Trimming took off 5 bases at V and 3 bases at J, with 14 bases between the two ends. The CDR3 covers 13 residues. The germline V gene encodes CDR1 GTSNPN and CDR2 SVGIG (reference sequence). The chain links TRBV30 to TRBJ2-7, with a tentative D call TRBD2 (6 bases). This sequence originates from a young man who had recovered from COVID-19. The source material was PBMCs or T cells enriched from blood (not recorded which). CDR3 in amino acids: CAWGVYGGYEQYF. CDR3 DNA sequence: TGTGCCTGGGGGGTTTACGGGGGCTACGAGCAGTACTTC.